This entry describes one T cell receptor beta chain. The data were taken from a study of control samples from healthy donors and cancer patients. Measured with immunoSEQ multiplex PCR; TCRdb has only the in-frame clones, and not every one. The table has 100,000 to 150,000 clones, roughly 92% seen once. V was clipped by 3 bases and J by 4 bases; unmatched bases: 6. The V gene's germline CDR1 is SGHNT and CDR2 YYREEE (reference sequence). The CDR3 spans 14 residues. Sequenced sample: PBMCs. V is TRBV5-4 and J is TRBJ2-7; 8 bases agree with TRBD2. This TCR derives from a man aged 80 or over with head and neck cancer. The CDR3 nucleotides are TGTGCCAGCAGCTCCGGGACTAGTAAGTACGAGCAGTACTTC. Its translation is CASSSGTSKYEQYF.